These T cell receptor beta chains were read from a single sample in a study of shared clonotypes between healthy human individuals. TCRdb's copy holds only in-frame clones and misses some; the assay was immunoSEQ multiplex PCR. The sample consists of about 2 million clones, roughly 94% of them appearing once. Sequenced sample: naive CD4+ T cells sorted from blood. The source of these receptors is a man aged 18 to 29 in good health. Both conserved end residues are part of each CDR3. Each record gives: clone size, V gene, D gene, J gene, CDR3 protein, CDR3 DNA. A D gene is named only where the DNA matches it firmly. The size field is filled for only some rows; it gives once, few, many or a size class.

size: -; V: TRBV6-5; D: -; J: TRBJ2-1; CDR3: CASSLRTSDEQFF; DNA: TGTGCCAGCAGTTTAAGAACCTCCGATGAGCAGTTCTTC
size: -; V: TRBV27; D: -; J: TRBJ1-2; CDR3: CASSLRRESSGYTF; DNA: TGTGCCAGCAGTTTACGCAGGGAATCAAGCGGCTACACCTTC
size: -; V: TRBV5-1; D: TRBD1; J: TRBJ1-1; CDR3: CASSSGTGNTEAFF; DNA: TGCGCCAGCAGCTCAGGGACAGGGAACACTGAAGCTTTCTTT
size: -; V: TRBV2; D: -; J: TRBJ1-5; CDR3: CASSEEQVSNQPQHF; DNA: TGTGCCAGCAGTGAGGAGCAAGTTAGCAATCAGCCCCAGCATTTT
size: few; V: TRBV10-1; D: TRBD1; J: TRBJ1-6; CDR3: CASSEGTGNSPLHF; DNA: TGCGCCAGCAGTGAGGGGACAGGGAATTCACCCCTCCACTTT
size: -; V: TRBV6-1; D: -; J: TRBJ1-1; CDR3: CASTNNRGLTEAFF; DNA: TGTGCCAGCACTAATAACCGGGGCCTTACTGAAGCTTTCTTT
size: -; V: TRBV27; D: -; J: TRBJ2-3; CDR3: CASSLWSPGATTDTQYF; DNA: TGTGCCAGCAGTTTATGGTCCCCGGGGGCCACGACAGATACGCAGTATTTT
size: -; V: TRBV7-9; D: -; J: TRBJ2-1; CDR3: CASSSGGRGLHSYNEQFF; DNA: TGTGCCAGCAGCTCGGGAGGCAGGGGCCTCCATTCCTACAATGAGCAGTTCTTC
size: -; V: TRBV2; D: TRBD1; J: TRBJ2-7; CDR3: CASRETGTGILEQYF; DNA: TGTGCCAGCAGAGAAACCGGGACAGGGATACTGGAGCAGTACTTC
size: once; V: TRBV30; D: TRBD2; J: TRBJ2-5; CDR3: CAWSGGRAETQYF; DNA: TGTGCCTGGAGTGGCGGGAGGGCGGAGACCCAGTACTTC